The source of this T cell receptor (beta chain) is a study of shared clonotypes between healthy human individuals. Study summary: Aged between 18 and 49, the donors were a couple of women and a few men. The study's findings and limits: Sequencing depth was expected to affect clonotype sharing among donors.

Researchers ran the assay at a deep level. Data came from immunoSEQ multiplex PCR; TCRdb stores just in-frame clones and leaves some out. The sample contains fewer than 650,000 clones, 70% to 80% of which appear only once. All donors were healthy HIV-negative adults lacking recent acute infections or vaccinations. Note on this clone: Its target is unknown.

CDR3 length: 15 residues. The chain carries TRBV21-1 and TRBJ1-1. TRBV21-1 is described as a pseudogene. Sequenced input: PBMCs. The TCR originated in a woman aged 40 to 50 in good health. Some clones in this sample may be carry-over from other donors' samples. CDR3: CASSPRATCHTEAFF. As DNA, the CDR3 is TGTGCCAGCAGTCCTAGGGCCACCTGTCACACTGAAGCTTTCTTT.